This T cell receptor beta chain was captured by sequencing in a study of cytomegalovirus exposure and HLA in healthy donors (dated by TCRdb to about 2017). In the study overall: An earlier analysis of a few hundred of the donors reported 250 to 350 Gb of sequence data and 117 million unique TCR beta sequences obtained from about 179 million T cells. Because of strong linkage in the cohort, roughly five DR-DQ haplotypes were treated as single units for association and clustering. An earlier analysis of 587 of the donors used high-throughput TCR beta sequencing to judge whether each TCR beta V gene segment behaved as functional or pseudogenic. To predict cytomegalovirus infection status, the study brought together high-throughput TCR immunosequencing, statistical association of individual TCRs with disease status, and machine learning. The later analysis used no new phenotypic data to find candidate immune exposures, relying instead on TCR beta sequences and their occurrence across donors. Among under 450 genotyped donors of the cohort, an average of around 240,000 unique TCR beta nucleotide sequences were sequenced per donor, roughly a sixth of them non-productive. Among the roughly 430 genotyped donors, around 81% belonged to the genetic ancestry cluster associated with self-reported Caucasian donors. The number of donors typed differed by locus, with 629-630 for A, B, C, DRB1 and DQB1, roughly 520 for DQA1, under 610 for DPA1, and around 460 for DPB1. A later genetic analysis took genome-wide SNP genotypes for about three fifths of the 666 donors and used that subset as a discovery cohort. Class I and class II HLA loci were covered by the typing at four-digit resolution. Approximately 300 gigabases of sequencing data and around 80 million unique TCR sequences made up an early release that covered approximately 620 HLA-typed donors. A separate validation cohort of roughly 130 different subjects was used in addition to the roughly 670-subject first cohort. The study aimed to test whether signatures of past pathogen exposure could be identified by cataloging public T cell receptors. In a later analysis, previously published TCR beta repertoires from 550 to 700 donors were re-analyzed and high-resolution HLA genotyping was added so that TCR occurrence patterns could be studied. Donor age, sex, ethnicity and CMV serostatus were collected together with the repertoire data. Every discovery cohort repertoire had been produced on one sequencing platform. Using immunosequencing, the study profiled T cell repertoires from about 610 subjects and related those repertoires to cytomegalovirus serostatus.

Trimming takes 5 bases off V and 2 bases off J; junction bases not matched to a gene: 15. In the germline V gene, CDR1 corresponds to SGHVS and CDR2 to FQNEAQ. There are 18 amino acids in the CDR3, from cysteine to phenylalanine inclusive. Just the 54-base CDR3 DNA is kept, in frame starting at base 1. The cohort was made up of 666 healthy bone marrow donors. At the time of sampling, every cohort member was nominally healthy, though immune exposures that went unrecorded were likely present. The donor was CMV seronegative and belonged to the group of several hundred seronegative cohort members. Every donor gave a peripheral blood sample, and the peripheral blood mononuclear cells from that sample were used for TCR beta sequencing. The Qiagen DNeasy Blood Extraction Kit was used to extract genomic DNA from the blood cell samples. Receptors were amplified or captured by the immunoSEQ multiplex PCR assay. For the multiplex PCR, a mixture combining 60 forward primers for TCR Vbeta segments and 13 reverse primers for TCR Jbeta segments was used. A multiplex PCR assay on genomic DNA amplified the CDR3 region of rearranged TCR beta genes. Amplified TCR beta libraries were sequenced as 87-base-pair reads on the Illumina HiSeq System. The paper's data handling went like this. In a later analysis, roughly 80 million unique TCR beta chains were counted across the roughly 700 repertoires, and around 10 million of these chains were shared by at least two donors. To remove PCR and sequencing errors, raw reads were error-corrected and collapsed into unique sequences using a nearest-neighbor algorithm that merged closely related sequences. Alignment of CDR3 sequences to IMGT reference sequences was used to assign V, D and J gene segments. For a sequence to be retained, a match of at least six nucleotides was required to both a V gene segment and a J gene segment. A rearrangement was called productive if the CDR3 had no stop codons and remained in frame with V and J, and every other rearrangement was called non-productive. CDR3 was defined by IMGT convention, running from the second conserved V-encoded cysteine to the conserved J-encoded phenylalanine. The earlier analysis of about 610 of the donors excluded sequences that lacked an unambiguous match to a single V gene segment. In an earlier analysis of a few hundred of the donors, a V segment was called functional when productive rearrangements were above 56.7%, and segregating when the standard deviation between donors exceeded 5%. A statistical classification framework was built for diagnosing cytomegalovirus status from the catalog of TCR beta chain sequences. A later analysis assigned V and J genes by comparing TCR nucleotide sequences with IMGT/GENE-DB human TR gene sequences. Using the TCRdist pipeline, a later analysis assigned CDR3 sequences along with most-parsimonious VDJ recombination scenarios. In a later analysis, each TCR beta chain was defined by its CDR3 amino acid sequence together with its V-gene family, and reads lacking a unique V-gene family were excluded. A later analysis removed 450 to 600 highly shared, low-generation-probability nucleotide sequences to deal with suspected cross-contamination and a sequencing artifact. A later analysis calculated a clonal expansion index for each public chain from normalized within-repertoire ranks of inferred template counts. In a later analysis, generation probabilities were computed with a VDJ recombination model fitted to out-of-frame rearrangements, and the resulting probabilities were checked against IGoR. In a later analysis, TCR-TCR, TCR-HLA and TCR-CMV co-occurrence was scored with hypergeometric tests, and a repertoire-size bias correction was applied to TCR pairs. To estimate false discovery rates, a later analysis permuted the HLA or CMV assignments 20 times. In a later analysis, co-occurring TCRs were grouped with DBSCAN, and TCRdist sequence similarity was added when clustering was performed within HLA-allele-positive subsets. For co-occurrence clustering, repertoires with fewer than 30,000 or more than 120,000 public chains were excluded, along with a handful of repertoires with anomalous nucleotide sharing. Drawn from immuneACCESS, this table holds only the in-frame rearrangements with V and J called that TCRdb kept. Clones are partly lost; checked studies trace under half to an unresolved V gene and leave the rest unexplained. V and J calls and clone size are as listed in that table; D and trimming were resolved from the DNA. This sample comprises 150,000 to 200,000 clones, roughly 72% of them detected only once. 0.95% to 1.1% of the sample rests with the top ten.

There are a few counts of this clone. Its binding antigen is unknown. No base qualities exist here, and no much larger clone lies one base off it. Overall study outcomes, separate from this receptor: In vitro tests confirmed that a few of the cytomegalovirus-associated TCR beta chains recognize cytomegalovirus antigens. The authors suggested that the approach could potentially be extended to other disease states and immunological phenotypes. A later genetic analysis associated a missense DCLRE1C variant with V-gene and J-gene trimming of TCR beta chains, and an independent cohort replicated the association. The sequencing pipeline was judged likely to have produced a cluster of highly shared sequence variants as a technical artifact. Because HLA typing was missing for some donors at each locus, association tests included only the typed subset. The cohort was sequenced for TCR beta chains only, and without alpha or paired-chain data the features that could be detected were limited. Sequencing depth was assumed to be roughly uniform across donors in the presence/absence analyses, though that assumption may not hold. A later analysis found that TCR association rates varied across HLA loci, with DRB1 alleles showing the most associated TCRs and HLA-C alleles the fewest. A further reported finding was that TCR beta sequences accurately predicted the HLA-A and HLA-B alleles for most subjects in the first cohort. According to a later analysis, most CMV-associated TCR beta chains appeared to be HLA-restricted, and the HLA associations seemed to be driven largely by CMV exposure. In an earlier analysis of several hundred of the donors, most TCR beta V segments were observed in productive rearrangements about 87% or about 30% of the time, broadly matching IMGT annotations. CMV serostatus was the only immune exposure information available for the cohort. Assigning TCR associations to individual alleles was difficult when HLA alleles, especially DR and DQ, strongly co-occurred. The study listed approximately 160 TCR beta chains as associated with cytomegalovirus. Most TCR sequences were observed very rarely across donors, whereas some public TCRs were present in many individuals. In a later analysis, several top co-occurrence clusters were reported to appear linked to parvovirus B19, influenza, CMV and Epstein-Barr virus. In both the original and validation cohorts, the classifier was reported to diagnose cytomegalovirus status with high specificity and sensitivity. In a later analysis, HLA-associated TCR beta chains showed more clonal expansion and lower generation probabilities than non-associated chains that were equally common. Because counts were too low, more than 15 rarely observed V segments, including chromosome 9 orphons, were excluded from the earlier analysis of 587 of the donors. Correlated functional status among segregating V segments might reflect linkage disequilibrium, but an unknown experimental factor could not be ruled out. A later analysis associated 17,000 or so TCR beta sequences with specific HLA alleles at a false discovery rate of 0.05. Because the 87-base-pair reads could not distinguish some IMGT-functional V segments, including TRBV6-2 and TRBV6-3, those segments were excluded. A later genetic analysis reported fewer N-insertions in productive TCRs among donors in an Asian-associated ancestry cluster than the roughly 700-donor mean.

This clonotype was obtained from a middle-aged woman in good health and CMV-seronegative. The chain is assembled from TRBV7-8 and TRBJ1-1, and 9 junctional nucleotides match TRBD1. Source material: PBMCs. The DNA reads TGTGCCAGCAGCCTTAGGGCTCCGGGACAGGGATTAAACACTGAAGCTTTCTTT. Its coded protein is CASSLRAPGQGLNTEAFF.